These 17 T cell receptor beta chains originate from one sample sequenced in a study of cytomegalovirus exposure and HLA in healthy donors. Profiling relied on immunoSEQ multiplex PCR, and the TCRdb table lists in-frame clones only, not all of them. The table includes more than 250,000 clones, 87% detected once. The sample comprised PBMCs. Every receptor here comes from a woman aged 25 to 45 in good health and CMV-seropositive.

The chain uses TRBV29-1 and TRBJ2-2; D remains unclear. Germline CDR1 reads SQVTM; CDR2 reads ANQGSEA. The CDR3 runs to 12 residues. V was clipped by 1 base and J by 7 bases, with 7 bases between them. CDR3 bases: TGCAGCGTTGAAGGGACGGTCGGGGAGCTGTTTTTT. It specifies CSVEGTVGELFF.

The V call is TRBV6-1, the J call TRBJ1-5; maybe TRBD1 (5 bases). CDR1 and CDR2 from the germline V gene are MNHNS and SASEGT. V shed 3 bases and J shed 3 bases, with 21 bases lying between them. This CDR3 region has 18 residues. DNA for the CDR3: TGTGCCAGCAGTGAGCGGGGGTGGGGTAGGAACTACAATCAGCCCCAGCATTTT. Translating gives CASSERGWGRNYNQPQHF.

V gene TRBV28 combines with J gene TRBJ1-5, with 8 bases identical to TRBD1. This CDR3 region has 16 residues. In germline, CDR1 is MDHEN, CDR2 SYDVKM. Trimming removed 5 bases from V and 2 bases from J; junction bases left unmatched: 8. The CDR3 reads CASSPRTGPGNQPQHF. CDR3 DNA sequence: TGTGCCAGCAGTCCCCGGACAGGGCCGGGCAATCAGCCCCAGCATTTT.

The chain couples TRBV27 to TRBJ2-3; D gene uncertain. Trimming took off 2 bases at V and 1 base at J, with 7 bases between the two ends. The CDR3 runs 14 residues. The germline CDR1 and CDR2 sequences are MNHEY and SMNVEV (reference sequence). The CDR3 nucleotides are TGTGCCAGCAGTTTAGGGGTGCGCACAGATACGCAGTATTTT. It encodes CASSLGVRTDTQYF.

The V call is TRBV5-1, the J call TRBJ2-2; 7 nucleotides align to TRBD2. Germline CDR1 and CDR2: SGHRS and YFSETQ. V shed 4 bases and J 5 bases; nucleotides not matched to a gene: 8. The CDR3 length is 15 residues. CDR3 protein: CASSPNGGSTGELFF. DNA for the CDR3: TGCGCCAGCAGCCCAAATGGCGGGAGTACCGGGGAGCTGTTTTTT.

The rearrangement uses TRBV29-1 and TRBJ2-2, with D uncertain. CDR1 is SQVTM, CDR2 ANQGSEA, per germline. CDR3 length: 12 amino acids. The ends were cut back, 4 bases at V and 1 base at J, with 4 bases in the middle. For the CDR3, the DNA is TGCAGCGTTGTAGTGAACACCGGGGAGCTGTTTTTT. Its translation is CSVVVNTGELFF.

To note about this clone: In the same sample, other DNA sequences code for this CDR3. J is TRBJ1-2 and V is TRBV25-1; unclear D gene. V shed 4 bases and J shed 4 bases, with 4 bases lying between them. The CDR3 spans 11 residues. Germline values: CDR1 MGHDK, CDR2 SYGVNS. For the CDR3, the DNA is TGTGCCAGCAGTGGGGGCTATGGCTACACCTTC. This gives the protein CASSGGYGYTF.

This clone was observed a few times. The rearrangement uses TRBV4-2 and TRBJ2-2; D call uncertain. V was cut by 4 bases and J by 0 bases, with 6 bases left in between. CDR3 size: 14 residues. Germline CDR1 is LGHNA and CDR2 is YNFKEQ. In DNA, the CDR3 is TGTGCCAGCAGCCTACAAACGAACACCGGGGAGCTGTTTTTT. Its protein is CASSLQTNTGELFF.

The chain uses TRBV9 and TRBJ1-5; perhaps TRBD1 as D (6 bases). Germline CDR1 is SGDLS and CDR2 is YYNGEE. CDR3 length: 14 residues. Trimming cost V 4 bases and J 5 bases, with 13 bases left between them. CDR3 amino acids: CASSRGGKDQPQHF. The CDR3 nucleotides read TGTGCCAGCAGCCGAGGGGGTAAGGATCAGCCCCAGCATTTT.

This clone was found a few times. This rearrangement joins TRBV29-1 to TRBJ1-5, with D unresolved. V was clipped by 7 bases and J by 1 base, with 11 bases between them. CDR3 length equals 13 residues. In germline, CDR1 is SQVTM, CDR2 ANQGSEA. CDR3 sequence (DNA): TGCAGCGCCTCCTCGGGGAGCAATCAGCCCCAGCATTTT. This sequence encodes CSASSGSNQPQHF.

This clone is a singleton in its sample. The chain employs TRBV27 and TRBJ2-5, with 7 positions matching TRBD2. With V trimmed by 5 bases and J by 0 bases, 6 bases remained unmatched. This CDR3 comprises 15 residues. Germline assignment: CDR1 MNHEY and CDR2 SMNVEV (reference sequence). The CDR3: CASSLWEGHQETQYF. CDR3 bases: TGTGCCAGCAGTCTGTGGGAGGGACACCAAGAGACCCAGTACTTC.

The V call is TRBV5-6, the J call TRBJ2-7; 8 bases match TRBD1. Germline CDR1 is SGHDT and CDR2 is YYEEEE. The trim removed 2 bases at V and 0 bases at J, leaving 4 bases unmatched. This CDR3 has 15 residues. CDR3 coding DNA: TGTGCCAGCAGCTTTAGGGGGACAGGCTCCTACGAGCAGTACTTC. This translates into CASSFRGTGSYEQYF.

V and J are TRBV5-8 and TRBJ1-6; unclear D gene. V dropped 4 bases and J dropped 0 bases, with 11 bases sitting between them. Germline loops: CDR1 SGHTS, CDR2 YDEGEE. The CDR3 is 16 amino acids. The CDR3 DNA sequence: TGTGCCAGCAGCCCGATGGGGAGCTCCTATAATTCACCCCTCCACTTT. Protein sequence: CASSPMGSSYNSPLHF.

This chain links TRBV4-3 with TRBJ2-7; 12 bases agree with TRBD2. The CDR3 covers 17 residues. V lost 1 base to trimming and J lost 4 bases; unmatched junction nucleotides: 8. Germline assignment: CDR1 LGHNA and CDR2 YSLEER. In DNA, the CDR3 is TGCGCCAGCAGCCAAGGGGTGACTAGCGGGGGTGGGTACGAGCAGTACTTC. This codes for CASSQGVTSGGGYEQYF.

V and J are TRBV30 and TRBJ1-3, with a tentative D call TRBD1 (6 bases). V gave up 0 bases and J gave up 4 bases, with 13 bases separating them. The germline V gene encodes CDR1 GTSNPN and CDR2 SVGIG (reference sequence). The CDR3 spans 15 residues. The CDR3 DNA sequence: TGTGCCTGGAGTGTAAACAGGGAGGGAGGAAACACCATATATTTT. This translates into CAWSVNREGGNTIYF.

J is TRBJ1-1 and V is TRBV2; 9 bases are a match to TRBD1. From germline, CDR1 is SNHLY and CDR2 FYNNEI. The CDR3 has 16 amino acids. V lost 6 bases and J lost 2; bases outside the gene matches: 10. CDR3 loop: CASSARRTGANTEAFF. CDR3 DNA sequence: TGTGCCAGCAGCGCAAGGAGGACAGGGGCTAACACTGAAGCTTTCTTT.

The chain is built from TRBV4-3 and TRBJ2-3, with D perhaps TRBD1 (5 bases). This CDR3 comprises 15 residues. V lost 0 bases, J lost 2 bases, and 9 bases lay in between. Germline V gene data show CDR1 as LGHNA and CDR2 as YSLEER. This chain's CDR3 is CASSQDWGITDTQYF. The CDR3 DNA is TGCGCCAGCAGCCAAGACTGGGGCATCACAGATACGCAGTATTTT.